The T cell receptor (beta chain) described here comes from a study of vaccination effects on CD4 cells after COVID-19. Overall study: Pre-vaccine samples were drawn 16 days and one week before the first dose.

Worth noting for this clone: Its antigen is unidentified.

Antigen-specific CD4+ T cells were first expanded with viral peptide pools by the ViraFEST assay and only then sequenced. When 10 to 11 days of culture had elapsed, CD4+ T cells were isolated. It was between March and December 2020 that the person had a SARS-CoV-2 infection confirmed by PCR. PBMC cultures contained about 1.9 million cells per well, 7.5 to 10 IU/ml IL-2 and 10 ug/ml peptides. From germline, CDR1 is SGHTA and CDR2 FQGNSA. The CDR3 spans 14 residues. Trimming shortened V by 5 bases and J by 4 bases, and 13 bases separated the two germline ends. Study-wide results and caveats: Late after vaccination, infection- and vaccine-induced clones showed marked clonal contraction.

Some clones are missing from TCRdb's copy, which holds only in-frame ones; the method was immunoSEQ multiplex PCR. The sample lists fewer than 35,000 clones, 72% occurring once. The chain is built from TRBV7-2 and TRBJ2-3, with no clear D. Sequenced material: CD4+ T cells from PBMCs cultured with a peptide pool, taken before COVID-19 vaccination. This TCR derives from a human donor who had a prior SARS-CoV-2 infection. For the CDR3, the DNA is TGTGCCAGCAGCAAGCTAGGCCGGCCAGATACGCAGTATTTT. This translates into CASSKLGRPDTQYF.